The rows below give T cell receptor beta chains drawn from one sample of a study of CD8+ T cells in alopecia areata. This table comes from immunoSEQ multiplex PCR, and its TCRdb copy is limited to in-frame clones, with some not included. This table has 150,000 to 200,000 clones, around half appearing once. The sequencing used CD8+ T cells sorted from blood, collected at week 24, from a patient treated with tofacitinib. The receptors derive from a human donor with alopecia areata. CDR3s include the opening cysteine and the closing phenylalanine or tryptophan. Fields, in order: V gene, J gene, CDR3 protein.

TRBV7-3	TRBJ1-6	CASSLTLGDNSPLHF
TRBV11-2	TRBJ2-7	CASSTGTGGRYF
TRBV7-2	TRBJ1-1	CASSPPDRLNTEAFF
TRBV13	TRBJ2-5	CASSLGLAETQYF
TRBV28	TRBJ2-1	CASSPRGAGSYNEQFF
TRBV7-2	TRBJ2-5	CASSPGTGSQETQYF
TRBV29-1	TRBJ1-2	CSDRGLNYGYTF
TRBV5-6	TRBJ1-2	CASSWGTGAYTF
TRBV29-1	TRBJ2-2	CSFRTGGRTGELFF
TRBV2	TRBJ2-3	CASSEFPSGGTTDTQYF
TRBV27	TRBJ2-7	CASSLRPGGYEQYF
TRBV27	NA	CASSLSRGDSYEQYF
TRBV29-1	TRBJ2-7	CSVAGGVSYEQYF
TRBV9	TRBJ2-1	CASSAPPYNEQFF
TRBV12-5	TRBJ2-1	CASGLVLRNEQFF
TRBV11-2	TRBJ2-4	CASSLETPIQYF
TRBV6-5	TRBJ1-5	CASSSTDSNQPQHF
TRBV4-3	TRBJ2-7	CASSQDFASSYEQYF
TRBV29-1	TRBJ1-2	CSVAVDYGYTF
TRBV6-6	TRBJ2-1	CASSYPDKRHNEQFF
TRBV29-1	TRBJ2-1	CSVDGGVYNEQFF
TRBV30	TRBJ1-2	CAWTATGTDGYTF
TRBV7-3	TRBJ2-3	CASSAVGGGTDTQYF
TRBV7-8	TRBJ2-3	CASSLGGATDTQYF
TRBV30	TRBJ1-2	CAWSVSGEDGYTF
TRBV7-7	TRBJ2-3	CASSLAGRSADTQYF
TRBV30	TRBJ1-2	CAWSEGNYGYTF
TRBV7-8	TRBJ2-1	CASSLDPILNNEQFF
TRBV13	TRBJ1-2	CASSLFTRSDRESGYTF
TRBV29-1	TRBJ2-3	CSVEGTDLADTDTQYF
TRBV15	TRBJ2-1	CATSSVRGAQYNEQFF
TRBV7-2	TRBJ1-1	CASSHDFGANNEAFF
TRBV13	TRBJ2-5	CASSLGFPRVNEQETQYF
TRBV6-5	TRBJ1-1	CASSYGGNTEAFF
TRBV27	TRBJ1-2	CASRPIPSNTNYGYTF
TRBV4-1	TRBJ1-2	CASSQDKATYTF
TRBV7-2	TRBJ1-2	CASSPSPPKGGYTF
TRBV29-1	TRBJ2-7	CSVESGGIEQYF
TRBV9	TRBJ2-1	CASSVNTGPYNEQFF
TRBV9	TRBJ2-1	CASSYRTGPNLNSYNEQFF
TRBV30	TRBJ2-2	CAWSRGTGELFF
TRBV30	TRBJ2-3	CAWSFGGGRAKTQYF
TRBV6-1	TRBJ1-6	CASRETRDGILILNSPLHF
TRBV7-2	TRBJ2-3	CASSLAFAGQSTDTQYF
TRBV5-4	TRBJ1-6	CASSRTGDNSPLHF
TRBV19	TRBJ2-2	CASSMWRENTGELFF
TRBV25-1	TRBJ2-2	CASWWGELFF
TRBV9	TRBJ1-3	CASSVRQGSGNTIYF
TRBV4-2	TRBJ1-6	CASSQDGTGNSPLHF
TRBV7-9	TRBJ2-3	CASSLTYTDTQYF
TRBV6-5	TRBJ2-1	CASSYGTSGGNEQFF
TRBV30	TRBJ1-2	CAWSPGGGDGYTF
TRBV29-1	TRBJ2-3	CSAIEAGLTDTQYF
TRBV11-2	TRBJ1-6	CASTDWRGYNSPLHF
TRBV4-3	TRBJ1-5	CASSQGLYSNQPQHF
TRBV5-1	TRBJ2-1	CASSLWQGDNEQFF
TRBV15	TRBJ2-1	CATSRVEAGGYNEQFF
TRBV4-3	TRBJ1-2	CASSQDRGANYGYTF
TRBV30	TRBJ2-1	CAWSLGDEQFF
TRBV6-6	TRBJ2-3	CASSSGALGDTQYF